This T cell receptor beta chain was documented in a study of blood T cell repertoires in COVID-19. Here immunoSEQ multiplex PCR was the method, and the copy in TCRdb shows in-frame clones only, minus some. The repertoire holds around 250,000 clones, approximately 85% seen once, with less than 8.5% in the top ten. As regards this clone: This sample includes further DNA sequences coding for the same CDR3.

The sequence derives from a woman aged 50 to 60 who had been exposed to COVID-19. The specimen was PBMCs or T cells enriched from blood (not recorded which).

The CDR3 reads CASSPEEDYGYTF. The CDR3 region has the DNA TGTGCCAGCAGCCCCGAAGAGGACTATGGCTACACCTTC. V usage is TRBV28 and J usage is TRBJ1-2, with unresolved D. CDR1 and CDR2 (germline): MDHEN, SYDVKM. V lost 6 bases and J 3 bases, leaving 11 bases between the germline ends. The CDR3 is made up of 13 amino acids.